The 13 T cell receptor beta chains presented below share a single source sample, sequenced in a study of regulatory T cells in long-lasting Graves disease. Sequencing libraries for TCR beta were prepared with iRepertoire HTBI primers and Arm-PCR of CDR3 regions. TCRdb itself ran the multiplex PCR reads through MiXCR, one entry per CDR3 protein. The data contain some 450,000 distinct CDR3 sequences, about 16% of them seen just once; the ten biggest clones take up about 10%. The time point: newly diagnosed GD, antithyroid drugs for less than 3 months. PBMC-extracted RNA yielded the TCR library. The same sample was also studied in work on T cells in Graves' hyperthyroidism and ophthalmopathy.

The source was peripheral blood mononuclear cells (PBMCs), collected at new diagnosis, from a patient treated with antithyroid drugs. The receptor set was obtained from a woman in her thirties with Graves disease.

This clonotype has at least ten counts. V usage is TRBV28 and J usage is TRBJ2-1; 8 bases line up with TRBD2. The CDR3 extends over 15 amino acids. Germline CDR1 reads MDHEN; CDR2 reads SYDVKM. The V gene end was trimmed by 5 bases and the J gene end by 5 bases; junction bases not matched to a gene: 8. The CDR3 reads CASSLILADHNEQFF. The CDR3 DNA reads TGTGCCAGCAGTCTCATACTAGCGGACCACAATGAGCAGTTCTTC.

This chain joins TRBV27 and TRBJ2-2, with TRBD2 identical over 13 bases. Germline CDR1 and CDR2: MNHEY and SMNVEV (reference sequence). The CDR3 has 17 residues. J was trimmed by 6 bases and V by 5 bases; bases with no gene match: 9. For the CDR3, the DNA is TGTGCCAGCAGTCTACCTACTAGCGGGAGGGCCCCCGGGGAGCTGTTTTTT. It translates to CASSLPTSGRAPGELFF.

The chain employs TRBV11-2 and TRBJ2-1; no firm D call. The CDR3 length is 13 residues. Germline assignment: CDR1 SGHAT and CDR2 FQNNGV. With 1 base removed from V and 6 bases from J, the gap between germline ends came to 7 bases. Here the CDR3 reads CASSLGPPNEQFF. CDR3 nucleotide sequence: TGTGCCAGCAGCTTAGGACCCCCCAATGAGCAGTTCTTC.

This clonotype has a count of ten or more. This chain links TRBV7-2 with TRBJ1-2; unclear D gene. The V and J ends lost 4 bases and 5 bases respectively, with 11 bases between them. This CDR3 has 13 residues. CDR1 is SGHTA and CDR2 is FQGNSA in the germline V gene. The DNA for the CDR3 is TGTGCCAGCAGCTCGACAAAAAGATATGGCTACACCTTC. Translated, it gives CASSSTKRYGYTF.

This clonotype was observed at least ten times. The V gene is TRBV6-2 or TRBV6-3, the J gene TRBJ2-7, with 7 positions matching TRBD2. The CDR3 totals 16 residues. CDR1 and CDR2 (germline): MNHEY, SVGEGT. The V and J ends lost 0 bases and 3 bases, in that order; junction bases with no gene match: 8. DNA for the CDR3: TGTGCCAGCAGTTACTCGAAGTCTAGCGGCGACTACGAGCAGTACTTC. This codes for CASSYSKSSGDYEQYF.

The rearrangement joins TRBV29-1 to TRBJ1-4; no firm D call. Germline V gene sequence: CDR1 SQVTM, CDR2 ANQGSEA. V lost 1 base, J lost 5 bases, and 20 bases lay in between. This CDR3 has 17 residues. CDR3 DNA: TGCAGCGTTGAAGGTCAATCCTCGCTCTCCTCCAATGAAAAACTGTTTTTT. Protein sequence: CSVEGQSSLSSNEKLFF.

This clonotype was seen just once. This likely came from a read error, as a far larger clone is one base away. This sequence joins TRBV7-9 and TRBJ2-3; TRBD2 is a possible D gene (6 bases). The length of the CDR3 is 16 residues. The V gene's germline CDR1 is SEHNR and CDR2 FQNEAQ (reference sequence). Trimming took off 2 bases at V and 3 bases at J, with 15 bases between the two ends. The CDR3 DNA sequence: TGTGCCAGCAGCTTACTAGCGAGAGGTGGGACAGATACGCAGTATTTT. Translation gives CASSLLARGGTDTQYF.

This clonotype has ten or more counts. The rearrangement links TRBV6-5 to TRBJ1-1; D is ambiguous. V was shortened by 3 bases and J by 3 bases, with 5 bases between the two germline ends. CDR1 MNHEY and CDR2 SVGAGI come from the germline V gene. The CDR3 totals 12 residues. The DNA of the CDR3 is TGTGCCAGCAGTTATGGGGACACTGAAGCTTTCTTT. It is translated as CASSYGDTEAFF.

This clonotype has just a few counts. The V call is TRBV3-1, the J call TRBJ1-1, with D possibly matching TRBD1 (5 bases). The germline CDR1 and CDR2 sequences are LGHDT and YNNKEL (reference sequence). This CDR3 comprises 14 residues. With 3 bases removed from V and 1 base from J, the gap between germline ends came to 9 bases. CDR3 sequence: CASSHTGQNTEAFF. The CDR3 coding sequence is TGTGCCAGCAGCCACACAGGCCAGAACACTGAAGCTTTCTTT.

The table lists this clonotype with many counts. The rearrangement links TRBV12-5 to TRBJ2-1; D unclear. The CDR3 runs to 13 residues. CDR1 and CDR2 from the germline V gene are LGHNT and FRNRAP. Trimming cost V 10 bases and J 0 bases, with 10 bases left between them. The chain's CDR3 is CAIPPRSYNEQFF. CDR3 bases: TGTGCTATCCCGCCCCGCTCCTACAATGAGCAGTTCTTC.

This clonotype has a handful of counts. The CDR3 does not close with the conserved phenylalanine or tryptophan, likely indicating a read error. J is TRBJ2-1 and V is TRBV11-2; 10 positions agree with TRBD2. This CDR3 has 17 amino acids. Per the germline V gene, CDR1 is SGHAT and CDR2 is FQNNGV. V lost 5 bases, J lost 0 bases, and 7 bases stayed unmatched. The CDR3 protein is CASSRTSGGSSYNEQFL. DNA of the CDR3: TGTGCCAGCAGCCGGACTAGCGGAGGGAGCTCCTACAATGAGCAGTTCCTC.

Of note for this clonotype: A far larger clone differs by one base, so this is likely a read error. V and J are TRBV11-1 and TRBJ2-7, with 14 bases fitting TRBD2. Germline-derived CDR1 and CDR2 are SGHAT and FQDESV (reference sequence). The CDR3 is 17 amino acids. J lost 0 bases, V lost 7 bases, and 8 bases had no gene match. The CDR3 region is CASNGLAGGRSSYEQYF. The CDR3 DNA follows: TGTGCCAGCAACGGACTAGCGGGAGGAAGAAGCTCCTACGAGCAGTACTTC.

The chain couples TRBV19 to TRBJ1-2; no definite D call. Trimming took 3 bases from V and 3 from J, leaving 11 bases between them. Germline V CDR1 and CDR2: LNHDA, SQIVND (reference sequence). The CDR3 consists of 14 residues. CDR3 sequence reads: CASSIVFYDYGYTF. CDR3 DNA sequence: TGTGCCAGTAGTATCGTATTTTACGACTATGGCTACACCTTC.